One sample yielded the 18 T cell receptor beta chains listed below, sequenced in a study of T cells after yellow fever vaccination (dated by TCRdb to 2018 to 2020). The protocol used for the library was 5' RACE. Reads for this sample came from an Illumina NovaSeq 6000. In TCRdb, the public reads were trimmed at Q25 with fastp and aligned with MiXCR, with productive beta chains retained. Rows are combined by CDR3 protein, so each entry shows the most common genes and DNA. The sample table holds over 45,000 distinct CDR3 sequences, of which about 5.6% were seen once. The ten largest clones add up to roughly a third of the sample. Sample treatment or condition, as interpreted from the label and publication: live attenuated yellow fever vaccine strain. The sample consisted of PBMCs, either bulk or a sorted T-cell subset (CD4+, CD8+, memory, or dextramer-sorted; not recorded which), taken on the day of the yellow fever booster vaccination. These receptors were obtained from a man aged 18 to 35 who received the YFV17D yellow fever vaccine.

This clonotype was seen many times. This chain connects TRBV7-9 to TRBJ1-6; D uncertain. Germline-derived CDR1 and CDR2 are SEHNR and FQNEAQ (reference sequence). V was shortened by 3 bases and J by 10 bases, with 7 bases between the two germline ends. The CDR3 sequence is 12 residues long. In DNA form, the CDR3 reads TGTGCCAGCAGCTTTGGTGCCTCACCCCTCCACTTT. Residues: CASSFGASPLHF.

This clonotype was counted ten times or more. This rearrangement joins TRBV13 to TRBJ2-2; D is unclear. The CDR3 contains 15 residues. Looked up from germline, CDR1 is PRHDT and CDR2 is FYEKMQ (reference sequence). Between the trimmed V and J ends, which lost 5 bases and 1 base, there was a span of 11 bases. As DNA, the CDR3 is TGTGCCAGCAGCCTCGTCGGATTGAACACCGGGGAGCTGTTTTTT. Translation: CASSLVGLNTGELFF. The full variable domain, rest sourced from reference TRBV13 and TRBJ2-2, is AAGVIQSPRHLIKEKRETATLKCYPIPRHDTVYWYQQGPGQDPQFLISFYEKMQSDKGSIPDRFSAQQFSDYHSELNMSSLELGDSALYFCASSLVGLNTGELFFGEGSRLTVL.

This clonotype was detected a few times. The chain has TRBV11-2 and TRBJ2-3; maybe TRBD2 (5 bases). This CDR3 is 17 amino acids long. Trimming left V 2 bases short and J 3 bases short, with 18 bases between. Germline-derived CDR1 and CDR2 are SGHAT and FQNNGV. This CDR3 is CASSLRMRAFLTDTQYF. The CDR3 bases are TGTGCCAGCAGCTTAAGGATGAGGGCTTTCTTGACAGATACGCAGTATTTT.

The sample holds a few counts of this clonotype. The CDR3 bases are TGTGCCAGTGGACAGACTCAAGAGACCCAGTACTTC. Protein product: CASGQTQETQYF. The chain combines TRBV6-5 with TRBJ2-5; D possibly corresponds to TRBD1 (6 bases). The CDR3 is 12 amino acids. Trimming shortened V by 9 bases and J by 2 bases, and 10 bases separated the two germline ends. CDR1 MNHEY and CDR2 SVGAGI come from the germline V gene.

In its sample, this clonotype was seen many times. The chain links TRBV10-3 to TRBJ1-5; D gene unclear. The CDR3 has 15 residues. The germline V gene encodes CDR1 ENHRY and CDR2 SYGVKD. Trimming took 2 bases from V and 2 from J, leaving 10 bases between them. The chain's CDR3 is CAISETGQGNQPQHF. CDR3 bases: TGTGCCATCAGTGAGACCGGGCAGGGCAATCAGCCCCAGCATTTT.

The genes are TRBV6-2 or TRBV6-3 and TRBJ1-1; D might be TRBD1 (5 bases). The CDR3 covers 19 residues. CDR1 and CDR2 (germline): MNHEY, SVGEGT. V was cut by 10 bases and J by 2 bases, with 32 bases left in between. CDR3 coding DNA: TGTGCCACCCAAACTGGAGAGGGAGTCGTAGGGGACCACAACACTGAAGCTTTCTTT. Amino acid sequence: CATQTGEGVVGDHNTEAFF.

This clonotype appeared a few times. J is TRBJ2-1 and V is TRBV4-1; 8 bases line up with TRBD2. CDR1 and CDR2 (germline): MGHRA, YSYEKL. Germline trimming cut 1 base from V and 5 bases from J; bases unmatched to any gene: 7. This CDR3 is 16 amino acids long. The CDR3 is CASSQVVGGANNEQFF. The DNA of the CDR3 is TGCGCCAGCAGCCAAGTCGTCGGGGGGGCGAACAATGAGCAGTTCTTC.

This clonotype was detected many times. The J gene is TRBJ1-1, the V gene TRBV4-1; 9 positions match TRBD1. The ends lost 4 bases at V and 10 bases at J; junction bases unmatched: 10. The CDR3 extends over 14 amino acids. Germline CDR1 is MGHRA and CDR2 is YSYEKL. In DNA form, the CDR3 reads TGCGCCAGCAGCCCGATACAGGGGGCTACCGGAGCTTTCTTT. Residues: CASSPIQGATGAFF.

This clonotype showed up just once. The J gene is TRBJ1-1, the V gene TRBV28; D gene ambiguous. CDR1 MDHEN and CDR2 SYDVKM come from the germline V gene. The CDR3 has 13 residues. Trimming took off 2 bases at V and 1 base at J, with 5 bases between the two ends. This CDR3 is CASSLLWNTEAFF. DNA of the CDR3: TGTGCCAGCAGTTTACTCTGGAACACTGAAGCTTTCTTT.

The table lists this clonotype with many counts. The chain is built from TRBV5-1 and TRBJ2-7; D perhaps matches TRBD2 (6 bases). CDR1 SGHRS and CDR2 YFSETQ come from the germline V gene. The CDR3 runs to 16 residues. V gave up 0 bases and J gave up 6 bases, with 19 bases separating them. The CDR3 region is CASSLEVRRGKGEQYV. CDR3 DNA sequence: TGCGCCAGCAGCTTGGAAGTTCGGAGGGGAAAGGGCGAGCAGTACGTC.

In its sample, this clonotype was seen many times. V gene TRBV11-3 combines with J gene TRBJ2-1; 8 bases align to TRBD2. CDR1 is SGHNT and CDR2 is YENEEA in the germline V gene. The CDR3 is 15 residues long. V dropped 2 bases and J dropped 4; count of bases not matched to a gene: 4. The CDR3 DNA is TGTGCCAGCAGCTTATGGAGCGGGGGTTACAATGAGCAGTTCTTC. The encoded protein is CASSLWSGGYNEQFF.

In its sample, this clonotype was seen many times. The CDR3 sequence is CASSLRVGVATDTQYF. The CDR3 bases are TGTGCCAGCAGCTTAAGGGTCGGGGTGGCCACAGATACGCAGTATTTT. The chain couples TRBV5-6 to TRBJ2-3; D is perhaps TRBD2 (5 bases). The V and J ends lost 2 bases and 2 bases respectively, with 15 bases between them. The CDR3 is 16 residues long. Germline values: CDR1 SGHDT, CDR2 YYEEEE.

This clonotype was observed a handful of times. This sequence joins TRBV7-3 and TRBJ2-3; TRBD2 aligns across 7 bases. Germline CDR1 reads SGHTA; CDR2 reads FQGTGA. V lost 5 bases, J lost 3 bases, and 5 bases stayed unmatched. The CDR3 is 14 residues long. The CDR3 region has the DNA TGTGCCAGCAGCAAACGGGGGGTAACAGATACGCAGTATTTT. Amino acids: CASSKRGVTDTQYF.

This clonotype has more than one count but fewer than ten. The J gene is TRBJ2-3, the V gene TRBV4-1; 8 nucleotides align to TRBD2. The CDR3 covers 15 residues. Germline CDR1 MGHRA, CDR2 YSYEKL. Trimming at V came to 1 base and at J to 5 bases, leaving 5 bases not matched to a gene. The CDR3 DNA reads as TGCGCCAGCAGCCAAGTCGGACTAGCCGGAGATACGCAGTATTTT. Translated: CASSQVGLAGDTQYF.

This sequence joins TRBV9 and TRBJ2-5; no clear D. The CDR3 sequence is 14 residues long. V lost 2 bases and J lost 0, with 8 bases in between. The V gene's germline CDR1 is SGDLS and CDR2 YYNGEE. The CDR3 bases are TGTGCCAGCAGCGTCTCCAGCAACCAAGAGACCCAGTACTTC. The encoded protein is CASSVSSNQETQYF.

This clonotype was seen ten or more times. The rearrangement joins TRBV7-9 to TRBJ2-1; D not resolved. Trimming left V 2 bases short and J 5 bases short, with 7 bases between. CDR1 is SEHNR, CDR2 FQNEAQ, per germline (reference sequence). The CDR3 runs 13 residues. The chain's CDR3 is CASSLPTNNEQFF. In DNA, the CDR3 is TGTGCCAGCAGCTTACCGACGAACAATGAGCAGTTCTTC.

In its sample, this clonotype was seen many times. The J gene is TRBJ2-1, the V gene TRBV7-9, with TRBD1 identical over 8 bases. The CDR3 is 14 amino acids. Per germline, CDR1 SEHNR and CDR2 FQNEAQ (reference sequence). V lost 6 bases and J lost 4; bases outside the gene matches: 5. CDR3 bases: TGTGCCAGCAGAGAACAGGGGGTTTACAATGAGCAGTTCTTC. Its protein is CASREQGVYNEQFF.

This clonotype was observed many times. The chain joins TRBV6-2 or TRBV6-3 to TRBJ2-7; TRBD1 matches at 7 bases. V was pared by 8 bases and J by 4 bases, with 14 bases of the junction left unmatched. This CDR3 comprises 15 residues. Germline V gene data show CDR1 as MNHEY and CDR2 as SVGEGT. CDR3 sequence reads: CASARDRISRYEQYV. CDR3 sequence (DNA): TGTGCCAGCGCCAGGGACAGAATATCGAGATACGAGCAGTACGTC.